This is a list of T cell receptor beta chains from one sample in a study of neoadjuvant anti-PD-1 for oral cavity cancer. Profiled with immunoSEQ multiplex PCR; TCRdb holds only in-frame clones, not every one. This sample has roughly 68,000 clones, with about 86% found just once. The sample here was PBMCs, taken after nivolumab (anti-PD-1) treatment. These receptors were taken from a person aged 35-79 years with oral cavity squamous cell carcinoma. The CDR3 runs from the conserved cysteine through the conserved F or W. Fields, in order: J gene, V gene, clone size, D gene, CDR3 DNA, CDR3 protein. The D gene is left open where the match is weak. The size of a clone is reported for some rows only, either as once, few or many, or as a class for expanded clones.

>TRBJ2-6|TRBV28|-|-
TGTGCCAGCAGTTTTCTTCTTCGCTCTGGGGCCAACGTCCTGACTTTC
CASSFLLRSGANVLTF
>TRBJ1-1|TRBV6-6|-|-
TGTGCCAGCAGTTACGACCCCAGGAACACTGAAGCTTTCTTT
CASSYDPRNTEAFF
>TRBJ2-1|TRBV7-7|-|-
TGTGCTAGCAGCTTAGACAGCTACAATGAGCAGTTCTTC
CASSLDSYNEQFF
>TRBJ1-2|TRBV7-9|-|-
TGTGCCAGCAGCTTAGAGGCCAACTATGGCTACACCTTC
CASSLEANYGYTF
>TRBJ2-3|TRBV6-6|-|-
TGTGCCAGCAGTGACCCCGTTTTTCGCACAGATACGCAGTATTTT
CASSDPVFRTDTQYF
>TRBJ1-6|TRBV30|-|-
TGTGCCTGGAGTGTACCGGGTCCTAATTCACCCCTCCACTTT
CAWSVPGPNSPLHF
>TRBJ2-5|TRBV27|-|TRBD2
TGTGCCAGCAGTCAGGGACGTGCGGGGGTGGGGGAGACCCAGTACTTC
CASSQGRAGVGETQYF
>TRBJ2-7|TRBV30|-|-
TGTGCCTGGGGGCGCCGCTACGAGCAGTACTTC
CAWGRRYEQYF
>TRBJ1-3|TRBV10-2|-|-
TGCGCCAGCGCTCTCTCTGGAAACACCATATATTTT
CASALSGNTIYF
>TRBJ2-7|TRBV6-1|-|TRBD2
TGTGCCAGCAGTGCCGGGACTACTTACTACGAGCAGTACTTC
CASSAGTTYYEQYF
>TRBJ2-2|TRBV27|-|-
TGTGCCAGCACGCCTTTCGGGGGCGCGAACGGGGAGCTGTTTTTT
CASTPFGGANGELFF
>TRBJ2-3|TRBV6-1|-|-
TGTGCCAGCGCGTGGGGGCCAGATACGCAGTATTTT
CASAWGPDTQYF
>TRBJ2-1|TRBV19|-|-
TGTGCCAGTAGTATTATAAACAATGAGCAGTTCTTC
CASSIINNEQFF
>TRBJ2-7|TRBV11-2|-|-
TGTGCCAGCAGCTTAAAGCCAGCGCCAAGGAGCTCCTACGAGCAGTACTTC
CASSLKPAPRSSYEQYF
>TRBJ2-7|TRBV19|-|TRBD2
TGTGCCAGTAGTATATCCGCGGGAGGGCCGAAGGCTGGCGAGCAGTACTTC
CASSISAGGPKAGEQYF
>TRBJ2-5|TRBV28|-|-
TGTGCCAGCAGTCCAGGGCGAGAGACCCAGTACTTC
CASSPGRETQYF
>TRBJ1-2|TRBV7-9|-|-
TGTGCCAGCAGCTTAGACCGACAGGCTAACTATGGCTACACCTTC
CASSLDRQANYGYTF
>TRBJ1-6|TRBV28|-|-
TGTGCCAGCAGTTTCCCCCGAGGGGGGTGGGGGGATAATTCACCCCTCCACTTT
CASSFPRGGWGDNSPLHF
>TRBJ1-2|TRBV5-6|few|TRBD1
TGTGCCAGCAGTCGTGGACAGGGTCTCGCTGGCTACACCTTC
CASSRGQGLAGYTF
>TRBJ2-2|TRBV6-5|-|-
TGTGCCAGCAGTTACTCGTGGGGGTCGGGCGGGGAGCTGTTTTTT
CASSYSWGSGGELFF
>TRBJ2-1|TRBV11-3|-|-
TGTGCCAGCAGCTTAGGAGGCGGGTTTTCCTACAATGAGCAGTTCTTC
CASSLGGGFSYNEQFF
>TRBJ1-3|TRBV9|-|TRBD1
TGTGCCAGCAGCTATACAGATACAGGGGCCAGCTCTGGAAACACCATATATTTT
CASSYTDTGASSGNTIYF
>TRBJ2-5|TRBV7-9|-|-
TGTGCCAGCAGCTTCTCCGGGGGTGAGACCCAGTACTTC
CASSFSGGETQYF
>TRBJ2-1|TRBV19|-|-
TGTGCCAGTAGTATAGTTGGGTCCAATGAGCAGTTCTTC
CASSIVGSNEQFF
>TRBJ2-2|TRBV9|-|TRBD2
TGTGCCAGCAGCGTAGGGGGAGCGGGGGAGGAGAACACCGGGGAGCTGTTTTTT
CASSVGGAGEENTGELFF
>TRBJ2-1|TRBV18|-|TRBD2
TGTGCCAGCTCACCACCTTTGTCTAGCGGGATTCACAATGAGCAGTTCTTC
CASSPPLSSGIHNEQFF
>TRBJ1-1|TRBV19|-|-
TGTGCCTCCTCCCGACAGACAAACACTGAAGCTTTCTTT
CASSRQTNTEAFF
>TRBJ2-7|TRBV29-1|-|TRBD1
TGCAGCGTGGTCACAGGGGAACGAACCTACGAGCAGTACTTC
CSVVTGERTYEQYF
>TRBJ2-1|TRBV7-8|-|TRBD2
TGTGCCAGCAGCATCTCTAGCGGGAGTTTGGCCTACAATGAGCAGTTCTTC
CASSISSGSLAYNEQFF
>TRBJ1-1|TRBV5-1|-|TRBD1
TGCGCCAGCAGGGGGACAGACTTGAACACTGAAGCTTTCTTT
CASRGTDLNTEAFF
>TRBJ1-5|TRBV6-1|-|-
TGTGCCAGCAGTGTTTCCAGGGGTAGCAATCAGCCCCAGCATTTT
CASSVSRGSNQPQHF
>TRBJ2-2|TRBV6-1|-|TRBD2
TGTGCCAGCAGTGAAGGACTAGCGGGGAGCGGGGAGCTGTTTTTT
CASSEGLAGSGELFF
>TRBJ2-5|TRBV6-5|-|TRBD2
TGTGCCAGCAGTTACGGCGGGGGGATAATAGAGACCCAGTACTTC
CASSYGGGIIETQYF
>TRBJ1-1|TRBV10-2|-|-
TGCGCCAGCAGTACTCTGAACACTGAAGCTTTCTTT
CASSTLNTEAFF
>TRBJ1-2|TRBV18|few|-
TGTGCCAGCTCACCCAACACCCAGATTATCAACTATGGCTACACCTTC
CASSPNTQIINYGYTF
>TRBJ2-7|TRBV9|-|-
TGTGCCAGCAGCGTAGATGGCAGGAGCCACGAGCAGTACTTC
CASSVDGRSHEQYF
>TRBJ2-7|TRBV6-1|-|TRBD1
TGTGCCAGCACCCCCGGACAGGGACTTTCCTACGAGCAGTACTTC
CASTPGQGLSYEQYF
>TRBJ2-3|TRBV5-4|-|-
TGTGCCAGCAGCTTGGGTCACTCCACAGATACGCAGTATTTT
CASSLGHSTDTQYF
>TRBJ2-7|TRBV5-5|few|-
TGTGCCAGCAGCTTTACCCCCTGGGCAGGGGTGAACGAGCAGTACTTC
CASSFTPWAGVNEQYF
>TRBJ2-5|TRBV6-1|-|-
TGTGCCGGAACAGGGGGTTTGGCGGGAGGAGAGACCCAGTACTTC
CAGTGGLAGGETQYF
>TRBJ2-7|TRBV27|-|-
TGTGCCAGCAGTTTATCGACGGGCGAGCAGTACTTC
CASSLSTGEQYF